A selection of T cell receptor beta chains follows, all from one sample in a study of cytomegalovirus exposure and HLA in healthy donors. Method: immunoSEQ multiplex PCR; TCRdb's copy keeps in-frame clones and lacks some. The top ten hold under 2% of the sample, which has around 220,000 clones, about 79% seen once. Sequenced sample: PBMCs. Every receptor here comes from a man between 18 and 35 years old in good health and CMV-seronegative. Each CDR3 is given with its conserved first and last residue. Fields, in order: J gene, clone size, D gene, V gene, CDR3 protein, CDR3 DNA. A D gene is named only where the DNA matches it firmly. Not all rows give a size; the values are once, few, many and, for expanded clones, a class.

>TRBJ1-4|.|.|TRBV7-2
CASSLVGSTKLFF
TGTGCCAGCAGCTTAGTGGGGAGCACTAAACTGTTTTTT
>TRBJ2-2|.|TRBD1|TRBV25-1
CASSVMGTANTGELFF
TGTGCCAGCAGTGTAATGGGGACAGCGAACACCGGGGAGCTGTTTTTT
>TRBJ2-5|.|.|TRBV18
CASSRGGAAQETQYF
TGTGCCAGCTCACGCGGGGGCGCGGCACAAGAGACCCAGTACTTC
>TRBJ1-1|few|TRBD1|TRBV29-1
CSVTGGRAEAFF
TGCAGCGTTACAGGGGGTCGGGCTGAAGCTTTCTTT
>TRBJ1-5|.|.|TRBV5-4
CASSREGDSNQPQHF
TGTGCCAGCAGCCGAGAGGGGGACAGCAATCAGCCCCAGCATTTT
>TRBJ2-5|few|TRBD1|TRBV5-5
CASSLVGDSQETQYF
TGTGCCAGCAGCTTGGTGGGGGACAGCCAAGAGACCCAGTACTTC
>TRBJ1-3|.|TRBD1|TRBV7-2
CASSLLLGDRGANTIYF
TGTGCCAGCAGCTTGCTACTGGGGGACAGAGGGGCGAACACCATATATTTT
>TRBJ1-5|.|TRBD1|TRBV7-2
CASSLRQGQQPQHF
TGTGCCAGCAGCTTGAGACAGGGTCAACAGCCCCAGCATTTT
>TRBJ1-2|few|TRBD1|TRBV27
CASSLSSVGQGAANYGYTF
TGTGCCAGCAGTTTATCGTCCGTTGGACAGGGGGCGGCTAACTATGGCTACACCTTC
>TRBJ2-1|.|TRBD1|TRBV6-1
CASTPGDRGLWEQFF
TGTGCCAGCACCCCTGGGGACAGGGGGCTTTGGGAGCAGTTCTTC
>TRBJ2-7|few|.|TRBV19
CASSPGDSLYEQYF
TGTGCCAGTAGTCCGGGGGACAGCTTATACGAGCAGTACTTC
>TRBJ1-2|.|.|TRBV5-1
CASSPTNYGYTF
TGCGCCAGCAGCCCAACTAACTATGGCTACACCTTC
>TRBJ1-3|.|.|TRBV27
CASSPQGVSGNTIYF
TGTGCCAGCAGCCCACAGGGCGTCTCTGGAAACACCATATATTTT
>TRBJ2-7|.|TRBD2|TRBV6-6
CASSYSTSRAYEQYF
TGTGCCAGCAGTTACTCGACTAGCAGAGCCTACGAGCAGTACTTC
>TRBJ2-7|.|.|TRBV5-4
CASSFLDEQYF
TGTGCCAGCAGCTTCCTTGACGAGCAGTACTTC
>TRBJ2-1|.|.|TRBV21-1
CASRRLDREQAYNEQFF
TGTGCCAGCAGGAGACTCGACAGGGAACAGGCCTACAATGAGCAGTTCTTC
>TRBJ2-2|.|.|TRBV30
CAWVQGSNTGELFF
TGTGCCTGGGTTCAGGGGTCGAACACCGGGGAGCTGTTTTTT
>TRBJ2-5|once|TRBD2|TRBV28
CASIRGGRQETQYF
TGTGCCAGCATCCGGGGAGGGCGGCAAGAGACCCAGTACTTC
>TRBJ2-1|.|TRBD2|TRBV11-2
CASSRARSGFVNEQFF
TGTGCCAGCAGCAGAGCCCGTAGCGGGTTTGTTAATGAGCAGTTCTTC
>TRBJ1-2|.|.|TRBV5-4
CASSLRGVDDGYTF
TGTGCCAGCAGCCTCCGGGGAGTAGATGATGGCTACACCTTC
>TRBJ1-2|few|.|TRBV6-5
CASNTGNYGYTF
TGTGCCAGCAACACAGGGAACTATGGCTACACCTTC
>TRBJ1-6|.|.|TRBV4-3
CASSQEGGPLYF
TGCGCCAGCAGCCAAGAAGGAGGGCCCCTCTACTTT
>TRBJ2-3|.|.|TRBV5-4
CASSPGLPNSDTQYF
TGTGCCAGCAGCCCGGGACTCCCGAACTCAGATACGCAGTATTTT
>TRBJ1-1|few|TRBD1|TRBV4-3
CASSQVTGMSTEAFF
TGCGCCAGCAGCCAAGTGACAGGGATGAGCACTGAAGCTTTCTTT
>TRBJ2-1|.|.|TRBV7-9
CATMPLEVSYNEQFF
TGTGCCACCATGCCTCTGGAGGTATCCTACAATGAGCAGTTCTTC
>TRBJ1-1|.|.|TRBV29-1
CSVETVNTEAFF
TGCAGCGTTGAAACGGTGAACACTGAAGCTTTCTTT
>TRBJ1-2|.|.|TRBV14
CASSPHRDTGYTF
TGTGCCAGCAGCCCTCACAGGGATACCGGCTACACCTTC
>TRBJ2-7|.|.|TRBV4-1
CASSEEGYYEQYF
TGCGCCAGCAGCGAGGAGGGATACTACGAGCAGTACTTC
>TRBJ2-5|.|TRBD2|TRBV5-6
CASRIAGETQYF
TGTGCCAGCAGGATAGCGGGAGAGACCCAGTACTTC
>TRBJ2-7|.|TRBD1|TRBV7-8
CASSSRQGRSYEQYF
TGTGCCAGCAGCTCCCGACAGGGGAGGTCCTACGAGCAGTACTTC
>TRBJ1-4|once|.|TRBV25-1
CASSESRGGGIEKLFF
TGTGCCAGCAGTGAATCTCGCGGGGGCGGTATTGAAAAACTGTTTTTT
>TRBJ1-3|.|.|TRBV30
CAWKVGEGAGNTIYF
TGTGCCTGGAAGGTGGGAGAGGGGGCTGGAAACACCATATATTTT
>TRBJ2-7|.|.|TRBV30
CAWSVPPPYEQYF
TGTGCCTGGAGTGTACCACCCCCCTACGAGCAGTACTTC
>TRBJ1-5|once|TRBD1|TRBV30
CAWRPGQTSNQPQHF
TGTGCCTGGAGGCCGGGACAGACTAGCAATCAGCCCCAGCATTTT
>TRBJ1-1|.|.|TRBV11-3
CASSFTLTNTEAFF
TGTGCCAGCAGCTTTACTCTTACGAACACTGAAGCTTTCTTT
>TRBJ1-5|.|.|TRBV9
CASSVDGGLSQPQHF
TGTGCCAGCAGCGTAGACGGGGGGCTGAGTCAGCCCCAGCATTTT
>TRBJ1-6|.|TRBD1|TRBV27
CASSLLRQGDSSYNSPLHF
TGTGCCAGCAGTTTACTCAGACAGGGCGATAGCTCCTATAATTCACCCCTCCACTTT
>TRBJ1-1|.|.|TRBV7-3
CASSLDLTTEAFF
TGTGCCAGCAGCTTAGATCTAACCACTGAAGCTTTCTTT
>TRBJ2-6|.|.|TRBV12-5
CASGPPDRYSGANVLTF
TGTGCTAGTGGTCCCCCCGACAGGTACTCTGGGGCCAACGTCCTGACTTTC
>TRBJ1-1|.|.|TRBV6-4
CASSVEVNTEAFF
TGTGCCAGCAGTGTGGAGGTGAACACTGAAGCTTTCTTT
>TRBJ2-1|few|.|TRBV6-5
CASSYITIQGNEQFF
TGTGCCAGCAGTTACATCACTATTCAGGGAAATGAGCAGTTCTTC
>TRBJ2-5|.|.|TRBV6-5
CASSHNRAPGTQYF
TGTGCCAGCAGTCATAACAGGGCCCCAGGGACCCAGTACTTC